This TCR beta chain came from a study of blood T cell repertoires in COVID-19. At the level of the study: COVID-19 samples from acute and convalescent phases originated in the United States, Italy and Spain. PBMCs, B-cell-depleted T cells, or T cells were the source of the cDNA or gDNA that made up the material.

Authors' methods: Reference gene primer amplification gave estimated nucleated cell counts. Sequencing used immunoSEQ multiplex PCR; TCRdb keeps in-frame clones, though not all of them. V and J calls and clone size come straight from that table; D and trimming were deduced from the DNA. The table shows roughly 350,000 clones, with about nine tenths occurring only once. The CDR3 loop spans 16 amino acids. The germline V and J ends were trimmed by 4 bases and 4 bases, with 16 bases remaining between them. In germline, CDR1 is MNHEY, CDR2 SVGAGI. Material: peripheral blood. The V gene is TRBV6-5, the J gene TRBJ2-2; the D gene is possibly TRBD1 (6 bases). The clonotype was recovered from a woman in her seventies with COVID-19, enrolled during active disease. CDR3 coding DNA: TGTGCCAGCAGTTTTGACAGGCCCTCGAGCACCGGGGAGCTGTTTTTT. It translates to CASSFDRPSSTGELFF.